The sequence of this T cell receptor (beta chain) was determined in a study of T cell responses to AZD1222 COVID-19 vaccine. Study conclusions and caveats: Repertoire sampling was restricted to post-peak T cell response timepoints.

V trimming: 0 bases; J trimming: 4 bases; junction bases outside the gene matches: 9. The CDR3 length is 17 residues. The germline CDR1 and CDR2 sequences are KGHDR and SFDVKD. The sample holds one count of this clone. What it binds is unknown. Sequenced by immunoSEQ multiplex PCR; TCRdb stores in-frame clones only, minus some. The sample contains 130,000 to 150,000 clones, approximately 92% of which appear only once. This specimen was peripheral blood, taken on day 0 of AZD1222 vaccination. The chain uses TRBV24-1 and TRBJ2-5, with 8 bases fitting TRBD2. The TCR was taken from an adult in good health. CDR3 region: CATSDLEAGESRETQYF. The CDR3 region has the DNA TGTGCCACCAGTGATTTGGAAGCGGGAGAGTCCAGAGAGACCCAGTACTTC.